A selection of T cell receptor beta chains follows, all from one sample in a study of blood T cell repertoires in COVID-19. Repertoires were generated with immunoSEQ multiplex PCR, while TCRdb's copy carries only in-frame clones and drops some. This repertoire shows 130,000 to 150,000 clones, more than 80% found once; its top ten account for 4.8%. Sequenced material: peripheral blood. These receptors originate from a human donor in a cohort sampled during active COVID-19. Both conserved end residues are part of each CDR3. A D gene is named only where the DNA matches it firmly. A clone size is listed for some rows: how often the clone was seen (once, few, many), or a class if it is expanded.

D | J | size | V | DNA | CDR3
TRBD1 | TRBJ1-3 | . | TRBV2 | TGTGCCAGCAGTGGGACAGGGTTAGCTGGAAACACCATATATTTT | CASSGTGLAGNTIYF
. | TRBJ2-2 | . | TRBV3-1/TRBV3-2 | TGTGCCAGCAGGGATACAGGCACCAACACCGGGGAGCTGTTTTTT | CASRDTGTNTGELFF
TRBD1 | TRBJ2-6 | . | TRBV5-1 | TGCGCCAGCAGCTTGGGGACAGGGCCTGGGGCCAACGTCCTGACTTTC | CASSLGTGPGANVLTF
TRBD2 | TRBJ2-7 | . | TRBV13 | TGTGCCAGCAGCATACTAGCGGGGGGCCCTTACGAGCAGTACTTC | CASSILAGGPYEQYF
TRBD2 | TRBJ2-7 | once | TRBV19 | TGTGCCAGTAGTATCGAGGGACTAGCCTACGAGCAGTACTTC | CASSIEGLAYEQYF
. | TRBJ2-1 | . | TRBV7-9 | TGTGCCAGCAGCTTAGGACCGGGAGAGTTCTTC | CASSLGPGEFF
. | TRBJ2-7 | . | TRBV5-1 | TGCGCCAGCAGCTTTAGGCGCACAGGGCGCGACGAGCAGTACTTC | CASSFRRTGRDEQYF
TRBD1 | TRBJ1-5 | once | TRBV15 | TGTGCCACCAGCAGAGATCTACCAGGGGGCGGAGAGCCCCAGCATTTT | CATSRDLPGGGEPQHF
TRBD2 | TRBJ2-7 | . | TRBV18 | TGTGCCAGCTCACCCCCAGGACTAGCGGGGGAAGAGCAGTACTTC | CASSPPGLAGEEQYF
TRBD1 | TRBJ2-2 | . | TRBV28 | TGTGCCAGCAGTTTATCCCTTAGGACAGGGGGACCCATAACCGGGGAGCTGTTTTTT | CASSLSLRTGGPITGELFF
. | TRBJ2-3 | . | TRBV29-1 | TGCAGCGTTGAAGACGTGTTAATGGGAGGTAATGGAGATACGCAGTATTTT | CSVEDVLMGGNGDTQYF
. | TRBJ1-2 | . | TRBV19 | TGTGCCAGTGACGGGACACGCCGAGGAGAAGGCTACACCTTC | CASDGTRRGEGYTF
. | TRBJ2-1 | . | TRBV2 | TGTGCCAGCAGGTTGAGGAATGAGCAGTTCTTC | CASRLRNEQFF
. | TRBJ1-1 | . | TRBV14 | TGTGCCAGCTCGCGGGTAAGGGGGACTGAAGCTTTCTTT | CASSRVRGTEAFF
TRBD1 | TRBJ2-6 | . | TRBV13 | TGTGCCAGCAGCGCGCAGACGGGACAGGGTCTCACTGGGGCCAACGTCCTGACTTTC | CASSAQTGQGLTGANVLTF
TRBD1 | TRBJ2-5 | . | TRBV7-8 | TGTGCCAGCAGCTTAGACAGGGGGAAAGAGACCCAGTACTTC | CASSLDRGKETQYF
TRBD2 | TRBJ2-1 | . | TRBV24-1 | TGTGCCACCATGGTGACTAGCGGTACCAATGAGCAGTTCTTC | CATMVTSGTNEQFF
TRBD2 | TRBJ2-5 | . | TRBV5-1 | TGCGCCAGCAGCTTGGGTCTTAGCGGGAGTGGGGATATGGAGACCCAGTACTTC | CASSLGLSGSGDMETQYF
TRBD2 | TRBJ2-1 | . | TRBV14 | TGTGCCAGCAGCCAATTACGACTAGCGACCAATGAGCAGTTCTTC | CASSQLRLATNEQFF
. | TRBJ1-2 | . | TRBV19 | TGTGCCAGTACCGGCCGGGACTTGTCTAACTATGGCTACACCTTC | CASTGRDLSNYGYTF
TRBD2 | TRBJ2-5 | . | TRBV5-4 | TGTGCCAGCAGTCGCCCGGGACTAGGAGAAGAGACCCAGTACTTC | CASSRPGLGEETQYF
. | TRBJ1-4 | . | TRBV25-1 | TGTGCCAGCACCCAGTCAGGGGTTACTGAAAAACTGTTTTTT | CASTQSGVTEKLFF
. | TRBJ1-1 | . | TRBV6-5 | TGTGCCAGCAGTTTAGACCGGGGGGACACTGAAGCTTTCTTT | CASSLDRGDTEAFF
. | TRBJ1-1 | . | TRBV5-1 | TGCGCCAGCAGCTGGAGCGAGAACACTGAAGCTTTCTTT | CASSWSENTEAFF
TRBD2 | TRBJ2-1 | . | TRBV6-1 | TGTGCCAGCAGTGAGGGTGGGGGGGGCAATGAGCAGTTCTTC | CASSEGGGGNEQFF
. | TRBJ2-7 | . | TRBV18 | TGTGCCAGCTCACCCGAGGCATTTCCCTACGAGCAGTACTTC | CASSPEAFPYEQYF
. | TRBJ2-6 | . | TRBV28 | TGTGCCAGCAGTTTAGGAAACCAGGGAGTCCTGACTTTC | CASSLGNQGVLTF
. | TRBJ2-1 | few | TRBV28 | TGTGCCAGCAGTTTGGGAGGAACCTCCTACAATGAGCAGTTCTTC | CASSLGGTSYNEQFF
TRBD2 | TRBJ2-3 | . | TRBV27 | TGTGCCAGCAGTTCTCCTATAGCGGGGTTGAGCACAGATACGCAGTATTTT | CASSSPIAGLSTDTQYF
. | TRBJ1-5 | . | TRBV19 | TGTGCCAGTAGTCAACAGGCAGGCAATCAGCCCCAGCATTTT | CASSQQAGNQPQHF
TRBD2 | TRBJ2-5 | . | TRBV11-3 | TGTGCCAGCAGCTTGGGAAACAGCGGGAGGGCCGAAGAGACCCAGTACTTC | CASSLGNSGRAEETQYF
. | TRBJ1-1 | . | TRBV20-1 | TGCAGTGCTAGAAGAGGGATTGAAGCTTTCTTT | CSARRGIEAFF
TRBD2 | TRBJ2-1 | few | TRBV7-3 | TGTGCCAGCAGCTTACAACTAGCGGGGGAGACCTCCTACAATGAGCAGTTCTTC | CASSLQLAGETSYNEQFF
. | TRBJ2-5 | . | TRBV25-1 | TGTGCCAGCAGTGAATACGGGGAGACCCAGTACTTC | CASSEYGETQYF
TRBD1 | TRBJ1-1 | . | TRBV2 | TGTGCCAGCAGGGGACAGGAGGACACTGAAGCTTTCTTT | CASRGQEDTEAFF
TRBD1 | TRBJ1-1 | . | TRBV6-1 | TGTGCCAGCAGTGCCCGGGACAGGGGTGGGGTTACTGAAGCTTTCTTT | CASSARDRGGVTEAFF
. | TRBJ2-6 | . | TRBV19 | TGTGCCAGTAGTGACAGGTCCCTTATACACTCTGGGGCCAACGTCCTGACTTTC | CASSDRSLIHSGANVLTF